The present T cell receptor beta chain was sequenced within a study of human T cells and chemical hapten exposure. TCRdb reanalysed the RACE reads using MiXCR and keeps one entry per CDR3 protein. The sample includes some 77,000 distinct CDR3 sequences, 9% to 12% of them seen just once. Study-level results: With alopecia, donors may have immune responses unlike healthy people's.

Sample time point: patch test 1, 2 weeks after DPC sensitization. As to treatment: therapeutic diphenylcyclopropenone sensitization with weekly scalp DPC. As for this clonotype: Its target is not known.

Sequences were derived from whole blood, sampled in connection with sensitization to the hapten diphenylcyclopropenone (DPC). The receptor was isolated from a woman between 45 and 60 years old with alopecia areata. Some clones in this sample may be carry-over from other donors' samples.

CDR3: CASSLRGGAGGLNEQYF. CDR3 DNA sequence: TGTGCCAGCAGCCTCCGGGGAGGAGCGGGAGGGTTGAACGAGCAGTACTTC. This sequence joins TRBV6-6 and TRBJ2-7, with 10 bases fitting TRBD2. V gave up 6 bases and J gave up 5 bases; unmatched junction bases: 16. CDR1 and CDR2 from the germline V gene are MNHNY and SVGAGI (reference sequence). The CDR3 contains 17 residues.